This T cell receptor beta chain was recovered during a study of regulatory T cells in long-lasting Graves disease. Study findings and constraints: Persistent disease showed a preference for TRBV28, TRBJ1-2 and TRBJ2-5. The study found persistent patients shared more public clonotypes (roughly 2,600) than new patients (around 870).

As concerns this clonotype: Its antigen is unidentified. A much larger clone differs from this one at a single base, so this may be a read error.

This CDR3 comprises 15 residues. Germline CDR1 reads SGHVT; CDR2 reads SQSDAQ. V lost 5 bases to trimming and J lost 1 base, with 14 bases between them. Sequencing libraries for TCR beta were prepared with iRepertoire HTBI primers and Arm-PCR of CDR3 regions. Each CDR3 protein gets one entry after TCRdb re-called the multiplex PCR reads with MiXCR. Here the sample spans roughly 440,000 distinct CDR3 sequences, roughly 15% being singletons. The time point here: newly diagnosed GD, antithyroid drugs for less than 3 months. PBMC-extracted RNA yielded the TCR library. This sample was also put to use in a study of T cells in Graves' hyperthyroidism and ophthalmopathy.

This clonotype was sampled from a woman between 18 and 29 years old with Graves disease. The starting material was peripheral blood mononuclear cells (PBMCs), obtained at new diagnosis, from a patient treated with antithyroid drugs. The rearrangement joins TRBV7-4 to TRBJ1-1, with D unclear. The chain's CDR3 is CASSPPSRKNTEAFF. The CDR3 coding sequence is TGTGCCAGCAGCCCCCCCTCCAGAAAGAACACTGAAGCTTTCTTT.